This T cell receptor (beta chain) came from a study of regulatory dendritic cells for organ transplantation. Per germline, CDR1 SGHAT and CDR2 FQNNGV. V shed 4 bases, J shed 7 bases, and the junction held 15 bases outside the gene matches. CDR3 length: 16 amino acids. With regard to this clone: The antigen remains unidentified.

Only in-frame clones appear in the TCRdb table, and some are missing; sequencing was by immunoSEQ multiplex PCR. Of around 4,000 clones listed, less than 80% were seen once; the top ten hold around 23%. CFSE-labeled sorted T cells met regulatory or mature dendritic cells for under 6 days. The sample comprised memory CD8+ T cells from blood cultured with dendritic cells. Subset denoted: CD45RO+ memory T cells. This receptor was identified in a human donor in good health. The gene calls are TRBV11-2 and TRBJ1-2, with 7 nucleotides matching TRBD1. CDR3 DNA: TGTGCCAGCAGCTCCCCTACCCAGGGGGATAAGGGTGGCTACACCTTC. As protein: CASSSPTQGDKGGYTF. The full variable domain, with the rest looked up from reference TRBV11-2 and TRBJ1-2, is EAGVAQSPRYKIIEKRQSVAFWCNPISGHATLYWYQQILGQGPKLLIQFQNNGVVDDSQLPKDRFSAERLKGVDSTLKIQPAKLEDSAVYLCASSSPTQGDKGGYTFGSGTRLTVV.